The 4 T cell receptor beta chains in this list originate from one sample, sequenced in a study of blood T cells in healthy people across ages (dated by TCRdb to between 2015 and 2016). Library method: 5' RACE. Instrument on record: Illumina HiSeq 2500. A second PCR of 7 to 11 cycles was performed with a sample-barcoded 5' primer and a J-beta primer mix. TCRdb cleaned the public reads at Q25 with fastp, built clones with MiXCR and kept in-frame beta chains. All rows with the same CDR3 protein become a single entry with the most common DNA and genes. The sample profile shows 1 million or so distinct CDR3 sequences; under 30% of them were found once. The ten largest clones represent 0.65% to 0.95% of the sample. The sample was also linked to a second study, of T cells of mothers and their children.

Material for sequencing was blood. The receptors were sampled from a girl aged 2 to 9 in good health.

This clonotype has a handful of counts. The genes are TRBV7-3 and TRBJ2-5; perhaps TRBD2 as D (6 bases). The V gene's germline CDR1 is SGHTA and CDR2 FQGTGA. This CDR3 is 17 amino acids long. V shed 2 bases and J shed 5 bases, with 21 bases lying between them. Here the CDR3 reads CASSLGPKGTLLETQYF. For the CDR3, the DNA is TGTGCCAGCAGCTTAGGCCCGAAGGGGACTTTATTGGAGACCCAGTACTTC.

This clonotype occurred a few times. The J gene is TRBJ2-3, the V gene TRBV29-1, with 11 bases matching TRBD2. CDR3 length: 13 amino acids. Looked up from germline, CDR1 is SQVTM and CDR2 is ANQGSEA. J gave up 5 bases and V 6 bases, and 4 bases lay outside the gene matches. The CDR3 DNA is TGCAGCGTCGACGGACTAGCGGGAGATACGCAGTATTTT. Its translation is CSVDGLAGDTQYF.

There are a few counts of this clonotype. The CDR3 spells CASSYNGLDSSYNEQFF. CDR3 sequence (DNA): TGTGCCAGCAGTTATAACGGACTAGACTCTTCCTACAATGAGCAGTTCTTC. The chain employs TRBV6-5 and TRBJ2-1, with 7 bases matching TRBD2. In germline, CDR1 is MNHEY, CDR2 SVGAGI. Trimming at V came to 3 bases and at J to 1 base, leaving 9 bases not matched to a gene. The CDR3 length is 17 residues.

The chain couples TRBV5-1 to TRBJ1-1; TRBD1 is a possible D gene (6 bases). Trimming pared 0 bases from V and 4 bases from J, leaving 16 bases between. Germline CDR1 and CDR2: SGHRS and YFSETQ. This CDR3 region has 16 residues. CDR3 sequence: CASSLDDRTPGTEAFF. CDR3 DNA sequence: TGCGCCAGCAGCTTGGACGACAGGACCCCCGGCACTGAAGCTTTCTTT.